This T cell receptor beta chain was observed in a study of CD4 T cells in relation to SARS-CoV-2 and coronaviruses. Turning to the study itself: After roughly ten days of antigen culture, PBMC TCR beta CDR3s were sequenced. Study results and limitations: In about 65% of donors, memory CD4+ clonotypes crossrecognized SARS-CoV-2 and at least one common cold coronavirus spike.

Sequencing used immunoSEQ multiplex PCR; TCRdb keeps in-frame clones, though not all of them. The sample has about 20,000 clones, 65% to 85% seen once. This clone was observed a handful of times. Its cognate antigen is unknown. The unexposed donors gave CD4+ T cells in about 2011-2019, prior to COVID-19. The cells were cultured for about ten days before CD4+ T cells were isolated. Cells permitting, SARS-CoV-2 S/N and four cold-coronavirus spikes were tested on unexposed-donor CD4+ T cells. This clonotype was sampled from a human donor in good health. Sequencing was done on a sample of CD4+ T cells from PBMCs, cultured in vitro.

CDR3 coding DNA: TGCGCCAGCAGCCAAGGGTCGCATGGAGCCTACAATGAGCAGTTCTTC. Residues: CASSQGSHGAYNEQFF. The chain joins TRBV4-1 to TRBJ2-1; no firm D call. The CDR3 covers 16 residues. V was pared by 1 base and J by 2 bases, with 12 bases between. Germline CDR1 and CDR2: MGHRA and YSYEKL.